This T cell receptor (beta chain) was identified in a study of blood T cell repertoires in COVID-19. The overall study: Sites across the United States, Italy and Spain contributed samples from acute and convalescent COVID-19.

This clone was counted once. In the original analysis: Reference gene primer amplification yielded estimated nucleated cell counts. Profiled with immunoSEQ multiplex PCR; TCRdb holds only in-frame clones, not every one. V and J calls and clone size are copied from that table; D and trimming were computed from the DNA. This table has some 310,000 clones, roughly 84% appearing once. This CDR3 has 15 residues. Germline loops: CDR1 SGHRS, CDR2 YFSETQ. Trimming at V came to 0 bases and at J to 3 bases, leaving 5 bases not matched to a gene. The clonotype was recovered from a man in his fifties with active or convalescent COVID-19. Sequencing was done on a sample of peripheral blood. The chain employs TRBV5-1 and TRBJ1-2, with 7 bases aligning to TRBD1. The DNA for the CDR3 is TGCGCCAGCAGCTTGGGACAGGGTCTTGACTATGGCTACACCTTC. Encoded protein: CASSLGQGLDYGYTF.